This TCR beta chain was found in a study of regulatory T cells. Whole-study findings and limits: Regulatory T cells showed the strongest V-J pair restriction and V/J gene skewing among patient repertoires. Hydrophobic residues at CDR3 positions 6 and 7 were enriched in conventional CD4+ T cells of CD3G-deficient patients.

The CDR3 is 15 residues long. Germline assignment: CDR1 MNHNS and CDR2 SASEGT. J lost 4 bases, V lost 7 bases, and 11 bases had no gene match. Of note for this clone: The target antigen is unknown.

Primers: 52 TRBV forward and 13 TRBJ reverse. Here immunoSEQ multiplex PCR was the method, and the copy in TCRdb shows in-frame clones only, minus some. This table has about 32,000 clones, 89% appearing once. The chain links TRBV6-1 to TRBJ2-7, with 9 bases that match TRBD1. Sequencing was carried out using conventional CD4+ T cells sorted from blood. This clonotype originated in a person in their late teens or twenties with CD3G deficiency. The CDR3 coding sequence is TGTGCCAGCAACCCGGGGACAGGGAATCAGTACGAGCAGTACTTC. Translated, it gives CASNPGTGNQYEQYF.